This TCR beta chain was documented in a study of post-analysis software for immune sequencing data. V was trimmed by 8 bases and J by 8 bases, leaving 12 bases between them. CDR3 length equals 12 residues. On this clonotype itself: The antigen is undetermined.

The authors incorporated unique molecular identifiers into the TCR beta cDNA libraries. From the PCR reads, TCRdb called clonotypes with MiXCR, one entry per CDR3 protein. The sample lists 380,000 or so distinct CDR3 sequences, approximately 38% occurring once. General study points: Patients had higher frequencies than controls of about 5 TRBV segments, including TRBV5-6, TRBV5-1 and TRBV20-1.

The gene calls are TRBV12-3 or TRBV12-4 and TRBJ1-4, with D possibly TRBD1 on 6 matching bases. The sequenced sample consisted of blood. The TCR sequence derives from a girl between 10 and 17 years old with multiple sclerosis. CDR3 sequence: CASGGGAEKLFF. The CDR3 bases are TGTGCCAGCGGGGGGGGCGCGGAAAAACTGTTTTTT.